The 30 T cell receptor beta chains given below trace back to one sample, sequenced in a study of T-cell memory formation after mild COVID-19. MiXCR, applied by TCRdb to the 5' RACE reads, yields one record per CDR3 protein. The sample has approximately 570,000 distinct CDR3 sequences; roughly 17% are singletons. The sample taken for sequencing was PBMCs or a T cell subset sorted from them (not recorded which). These receptors were taken from an adult woman who had mild COVID-19 (a few samples of this study predate the infection). Cell type and time point are not known.

This clonotype has more than one count but fewer than ten. CDR3 DNA: TGTGCCAGCAGCCCCGCGGGGAGTTACACCGGGGAGCTGTTTTTT. This gives the protein CASSPAGSYTGELFF. V gene TRBV7-2 combines with J gene TRBJ2-2; TRBD2 is a possible D gene (6 bases). The CDR3 is made up of 15 amino acids. Germline V gene lookup returns CDR1 SGHTA and CDR2 FQGNSA. V lost 5 bases, J lost 3 bases, and 13 bases lay in between.

This clonotype was counted only a few times. The chain is built from TRBV7-2 and TRBJ2-1; 14 nucleotides line up with TRBD2. The V gene end was trimmed by 5 bases and the J gene end by 7 bases; junction bases not matched to a gene: 7. CDR3 length: 16 residues. The germline CDR1 and CDR2 sequences are SGHTA and FQGNSA. CDR3 DNA: TGTGCCAGCAGCCTGAGGACTAGCGGGGGGAGGAATGAGCAGTTCTTC. Its translation: CASSLRTSGGRNEQFF.

This chain connects TRBV3-1 to TRBJ1-6, with TRBD1 matching over 9 bases. The CDR3 totals 17 residues. Per germline, CDR1 LGHDT and CDR2 YNNKEL (reference sequence). V shed 2 bases and J 2 bases; nucleotides not matched to a gene: 4. In DNA, the CDR3 is TGTGCCAGCAGCCAAAGCCGGGACAGGGCCTATAATTCACCCCTCCACTTT. Its translation is CASSQSRDRAYNSPLHF. The full variable domain, rest sourced from reference TRBV3-1 and TRBJ1-6, is DTAVSQTPKYLVTQMGNDKSIKCEQNLGHDTMYWYKQDSKKFLKIMFSYNNKELIINETVPNRFSPKSPDKAHLNLHINSLELGDSAVYFCASSQSRDRAYNSPLHFGNGTRLTVT.

The chain combines TRBV20-1 with TRBJ2-7; D tentatively reads TRBD1 or TRBD2 (5 bases each). In germline, CDR1 is DFQATT, CDR2 SNEGSKA (reference sequence). The CDR3 spans 14 residues. Trimming left V 3 bases short and J 7 bases short, with 19 bases between. Here the CDR3 reads CSARPGPKVGEQYF. The CDR3 DNA reads TGCAGTGCTAGGCCGGGACCTAAGGTGGGGGAGCAGTACTTC.

The genes are TRBV5-5 and TRBJ1-6; D unresolved. Germline V gene lookup returns CDR1 SGHKS and CDR2 YYEKEE (reference sequence). Trimming stripped 4 bases from V and 0 bases from J, with 11 bases between. This CDR3 has 16 residues. CDR3 DNA: TGTGCCAGCAGCCTCCGGGGAAACTCCTATAATTCACCCCTCCACTTT. Amino acids: CASSLRGNSYNSPLHF.

The chain combines TRBV12-3 or TRBV12-4 with TRBJ1-6, with D possibly matching TRBD1 (5 bases). The CDR3 totals 14 residues. The V and J ends lost 5 bases and 9 bases respectively, with 14 bases between them. The CDR3 DNA follows: TGTGCCAGCAGTCTCCGCGGGGGAGGTTCACCCCTCCACTTT. Translated, it gives CASSLRGGGSPLHF.

This clonotype was observed a handful of times. The genes are TRBV29-1 and TRBJ2-7; D might be TRBD1 (6 bases). This CDR3 region has 13 residues. CDR1 SQVTM and CDR2 ANQGSEA come from the germline V gene. With 7 bases removed from V and 0 bases from J, the gap between germline ends came to 13 bases. The CDR3 DNA sequence: TGCAGCGCCCAGTTCAGGGGCTCCTACGAGCAGTACTTC. Amino acids: CSAQFRGSYEQYF.

This clonotype came up a few times. V gene TRBV29-1 combines with J gene TRBJ2-1; D not certain. This CDR3 is 12 amino acids long. Germline CDR1 reads SQVTM; CDR2 reads ANQGSEA. V dropped 5 bases and J dropped 5 bases, with 10 bases sitting between them. CDR3 amino acids: CSVHNYNNEQFF. The CDR3 coding sequence is TGCAGCGTTCATAACTACAACAATGAGCAGTTCTTC.

The chain has TRBV7-3 and TRBJ2-3; 13 nucleotides match TRBD2. V trimming: 1 base; J trimming: 0 bases; junction bases outside the gene matches: 7. The CDR3 extends over 19 amino acids. Germline CDR1 SGHTA, CDR2 FQGTGA. This CDR3 reads CASSLRGTSGARSTDTQYF. The CDR3 DNA sequence: TGTGCCAGCAGCTTAAGAGGGACTAGCGGGGCCAGAAGCACAGATACGCAGTATTTT.

This clonotype was seen ten or more times. This chain's CDR3 is CASSFITEAFF. As DNA, the CDR3 is TGTGCCAGCAGTTTTATTACCGAAGCTTTCTTT. The J gene is TRBJ1-1, the V gene TRBV12-3 or TRBV12-4, with D unclear. The CDR3 sequence is 11 residues long. The ends were cut back, 3 bases at V and 8 bases at J, with 7 bases in the middle.

This clonotype has a handful of counts. The V call is TRBV19, the J call TRBJ2-7, with D hard to call. Trimming left V 1 base short and J 2 bases short, with 12 bases between. The CDR3 has 15 residues. CDR1 is LNHDA and CDR2 is SQIVND in the germline V gene (reference sequence). CDR3 nucleotides: TGTGCCAGTAGTATAGCCGCGGAGACAACCTACGAGCAGTACTTC. Its protein is CASSIAAETTYEQYF.

This clonotype has a single count. The rearrangement joins TRBV6-5 to TRBJ1-1, with a possible D match to TRBD1 (6 bases). V gave up 2 bases and J gave up 0 bases, with 10 bases separating them. This CDR3 contains 15 residues. In germline, CDR1 is MNHEY, CDR2 SVGAGI. The CDR3 is CASSYGGHMNTEAFF. The CDR3 DNA reads as TGTGCCAGCAGTTACGGGGGACACATGAACACTGAAGCTTTCTTT.

The V gene is TRBV3-1, the J gene TRBJ2-1; tentatively, D is TRBD1 or TRBD2 (6 bases each). V was trimmed by 4 bases and J by 9 bases, leaving 25 bases between them. CDR3 length: 17 amino acids. Germline V CDR1 and CDR2: LGHDT, YNNKEL (reference sequence). The CDR3 region has the DNA TGTGCCAGCAGCCCACAATCTCAAGGGGGGCCAAAGGGTGAGCAGTTCTTC. Translated, it gives CASSPQSQGGPKGEQFF.

The rearrangement uses TRBV29-1 and TRBJ1-2, with D unresolved. This CDR3 spans 11 amino acids. The germline V gene encodes CDR1 SQVTM and CDR2 ANQGSEA. Deletions cut 5 bases from V and 7 bases from J, with 11 bases between. CDR3 protein: CSVISEGGYTF. The CDR3 region has the DNA TGCAGCGTTATCTCGGAGGGTGGCTACACCTTC.

This clonotype was picked up many times. V usage is TRBV5-1 and J usage is TRBJ2-1, with TRBD1 matching over 7 bases. Germline CDR1 and CDR2: SGHRS and YFSETQ. V trimming: 3 bases; J trimming: 1 base; junction bases outside the gene matches: 4. This CDR3 spans 15 amino acids. The CDR3 DNA sequence: TGCGCCAGCAGCTGGACAGGCGGGTCCTACAATGAGCAGTTCTTC. It codes for CASSWTGGSYNEQFF.

This clonotype was counted between two and nine times. The chain links TRBV5-1 to TRBJ2-5; D is possibly TRBD2 (6 bases). Germline V gene sequence: CDR1 SGHRS, CDR2 YFSETQ. Trimming shortened V by 5 bases and J by 4 bases, and 15 bases separated the two germline ends. The CDR3 totals 14 residues. CDR3 protein: CASSPTGSPETQYF. CDR3 DNA: TGCGCCAGCAGTCCCACCGGGAGCCCAGAGACCCAGTACTTC.

This clonotype was detected a few times. This chain connects TRBV9 to TRBJ2-2; 7 nucleotides line up with TRBD1. Germline assignment: CDR1 SGDLS and CDR2 YYNGEE. The CDR3 totals 16 residues. V gave up 0 bases and J gave up 3 bases; unmatched junction bases: 5. DNA of the CDR3: TGTGCCAGCAGCGTAGGTATCGGGACAGACACCGGGGAGCTGTTTTTT. Its protein product is CASSVGIGTDTGELFF.

The chain has TRBV7-9 and TRBJ2-1, with D maybe TRBD1 (6 bases). Germline V gene sequence: CDR1 SEHNR, CDR2 FQNEAQ (reference sequence). Trimming cost V 5 bases and J 5 bases, with 16 bases left between them. The length of the CDR3 is 15 residues. CDR3 nucleotides: TGTGCCAGCAGCACGACAGGTTTTGGGGACAATGAGCAGTTCTTC. Translation gives CASSTTGFGDNEQFF.

The rearrangement links TRBV30 to TRBJ1-1; TRBD1 might be the D (6 bases). CDR1 and CDR2 from the germline V gene are GTSNPN and SVGIG (reference sequence). The CDR3 loop spans 14 amino acids. Trimming cost V 4 bases and J 3 bases, with 15 bases left between them. The CDR3 region is CAWTVGGADTEAFF. The CDR3, as DNA: TGTGCCTGGACCGTGGGGGGGGCCGACACTGAAGCTTTCTTT.

The chain recombines TRBV5-1 with TRBJ1-1; 7 nucleotides line up with TRBD1. V shed 4 bases, J shed 4 bases, and the junction held 7 bases outside the gene matches. CDR1 is SGHRS, CDR2 YFSETQ, per germline. This CDR3 comprises 14 residues. CDR3 protein: CASSPQGVVTEAFF. In nucleotides, the CDR3 is TGCGCCAGCAGCCCCCAGGGGGTGGTCACTGAAGCTTTCTTT.

This chain joins TRBV6-2 or TRBV6-3 and TRBJ1-5; D is undetermined. The CDR3 loop spans 15 amino acids. Trimming took 5 bases from V and 3 from J, leaving 14 bases between them. CDR1 and CDR2 from the germline V gene are MNHEY and SVGEGT. CDR3 region: CASSTWRRSNQPQHF. The CDR3 nucleotides are TGTGCCAGCAGTACCTGGAGACGATCCAATCAGCCCCAGCATTTT.

The rearrangement uses TRBV25-1 and TRBJ2-1, with 7 positions matching TRBD2. The germline V gene encodes CDR1 MGHDK and CDR2 SYGVNS. The CDR3 consists of 17 residues. V was pared by 5 bases and J by 0 bases, with 10 bases of the junction left unmatched. CDR3 residues: CASSSLSSGSSYNEQFF. The CDR3 DNA reads as TGTGCCAGCAGTTCCCTGTCTAGCGGAAGCTCCTACAATGAGCAGTTCTTC.

This chain joins TRBV6-5 and TRBJ2-1; 10 nucleotides agree with TRBD2. This CDR3 has 16 residues. After removal of 6 bases from V and 3 bases from J, the junction contained 8 bases not matched to a gene. Germline-derived CDR1 and CDR2 are MNHEY and SVGAGI. The CDR3 protein is CASSLSSGGLYNEQFF. The CDR3 DNA is TGTGCCAGCAGCCTATCTAGCGGGGGTCTCTACAATGAGCAGTTCTTC.

The V and J genes are TRBV18 and TRBJ1-2; perhaps TRBD1 as D (5 bases). V was trimmed by 8 bases and J by 3 bases, leaving 19 bases between them. This CDR3 comprises 15 residues. CDR1 is KGHSH and CDR2 is LQKENI in the germline V gene. The CDR3 nucleotides are TGTGCCAGCCTGCGGGACTTAGACCTGTACTATGGCTACACCTTC. Translating gives CASLRDLDLYYGYTF.

The V gene is TRBV3-1, the J gene TRBJ1-1; a possible D gene is TRBD1 (6 bases). This CDR3 has 15 amino acids. Germline CDR1 reads LGHDT; CDR2 reads YNNKEL (reference sequence). Trimming cost V 4 bases and J 0 bases, with 12 bases left between them. The CDR3 region has the DNA TGTGCCAGCAGCCTCCACAGGGCGATGAACACTGAAGCTTTCTTT. Translating gives CASSLHRAMNTEAFF. The full variable domain, with the rest looked up from reference TRBV3-1 and TRBJ1-1, is DTAVSQTPKYLVTQMGNDKSIKCEQNLGHDTMYWYKQDSKKFLKIMFSYNNKELIINETVPNRFSPKSPDKAHLNLHINSLELGDSAVYFCASSLHRAMNTEAFFGQGTRLTVV.

The V gene is TRBV20-1, the J gene TRBJ1-5; 8 nucleotides match TRBD1. V lost 6 bases to trimming and J lost 2 bases; unmatched junction nucleotides: 18. The germline CDR1 and CDR2 sequences are DFQATT and SNEGSKA (reference sequence). The CDR3 is 18 amino acids. The CDR3 nucleotides read TGCAGTGCAACTCGACAGGGGTCCCCCCTCGGGGGCAATCAGCCCCAGCATTTT. Protein sequence: CSATRQGSPLGGNQPQHF.

The chain recombines TRBV7-9 with TRBJ2-2; 7 bases align to TRBD1. The CDR3 sequence is 16 residues long. CDR1 is SEHNR, CDR2 FQNEAQ, per germline (reference sequence). Trimming cost V 2 bases and J 16 bases; bases outside gene matches: 19. CDR3 in DNA: TGTGCCAGCAGCTTACAGGGGACAGCTTTCCCATTTTCTCAGTTTTTT. This gives the protein CASSLQGTAFPFSQFF.

This clonotype was observed a few times. V usage is TRBV12-3 or TRBV12-4 and J usage is TRBJ2-2; tentatively, D is TRBD2 (5 bases). This CDR3 is built from 13 residues. V lost 8 bases to trimming and J lost 4 bases, with 11 bases between them. CDR3 amino acids: CASASAATGELFF. Written as DNA, the CDR3 is TGTGCCAGCGCCTCAGCGGCCACCGGGGAGCTGTTTTTT.

This clonotype was recorded only once. The CDR3 bases are TGTGCCAGCAGATTACAGGGGTGGTCCTACAATGAGCAGTTCTTC. This translates into CASRLQGWSYNEQFF. This sequence joins TRBV6-5 and TRBJ2-1; 7 nucleotides line up with TRBD1. The CDR3 runs 15 residues. Germline V gene lookup returns CDR1 MNHEY and CDR2 SVGAGI. J lost 1 base, V lost 6 bases, and 6 bases had no gene match.

V is TRBV12-3 or TRBV12-4 and J is TRBJ1-4, with a tentative D call TRBD1 (5 bases). Trimming cost V 3 bases and J 7 bases, with 9 bases left between them. The CDR3 covers 13 residues. The CDR3 sequence is CASSFRGGEKLFF. CDR3 DNA sequence: TGTGCCAGCAGTTTTCGTGGGGGTGAAAAACTGTTTTTT.